The rows below give T cell receptor beta chains drawn from one sample of a study of T-cell reconstitution after alpha-beta-depleted transplantation in children. TCRdb ran MiXCR on the PCR reads and lists one entry per CDR3 protein. The sample yields about 200,000 distinct CDR3 sequences, 13% to 15% seen once. Sequencing used PBMCs from the stem cell graft donor, obtained from the stem cell graft. The receptor set was obtained from a human donor who donated a stem cell graft to a child with acute lymphoblastic leukemia. Both conserved end residues are part of each CDR3. Fields, in order: V gene, CDR3 length, D gene, clone size, J gene, CDR3 protein, CDR3 DNA. The D gene is left open where the match is weak. The size field is filled for only some rows; it gives once, few, many or a size class.

TRBV5-1	15	.	.	TRBJ1-6	CASSRLQADNSPLHF	TGCGCCAGCAGCAGATTACAGGCGGATAATTCACCCCTCCACTTT
TRBV25-1	14	TRBD1	many	TRBJ2-7	CASSETGGRYEQYF	TGTGCCAGCAGTGAGACAGGGGGCCGGTACGAGCAGTACTTC
TRBV6-5	16	.	.	TRBJ1-3	CASSYSGGYSGNTIYF	TGTGCCAGCAGTTACTCAGGGGGATACTCTGGAAACACCATATATTTT
TRBV5-1	15	.	many	TRBJ2-7	CASTLQGTAAYEQYF	TGCGCCAGCACCCTCCAGGGGACGGCAGCCTACGAGCAGTACTTC
TRBV4-1	15	.	many	TRBJ1-2	CASSQVRSGTYGYTF	TGCGCCAGCAGCCAAGTACGATCGGGGACATATGGCTACACCTTC
TRBV6-5	15	TRBD1	few	TRBJ1-6	CASSYSKGANSPLHF	TGTGCCAGCAGTTACTCTAAGGGGGCGAATTCACCCCTCCACTTT
TRBV7-2	16	.	.	TRBJ2-1	CASSLAGTRRNNEQFF	TGTGCCAGCAGCTTAGCGGGGACCCGACGGAACAATGAGCAGTTCTTC
TRBV3-1	15	TRBD1	many	TRBJ1-1	CASSLPTGENTEAFF	TGTGCCAGCAGCCTGCCTACAGGGGAGAACACTGAAGCTTTCTTT
TRBV20-1	17	TRBD1	many	TRBJ2-7	CSASFWDRATGGYEQYF	TGCAGTGCCTCCTTCTGGGACAGGGCAACTGGAGGCTACGAGCAGTACTTC
TRBV25-1	14	.	many	TRBJ2-5	CASSGPVPQETQYF	TGTGCCAGCAGTGGGCCAGTACCACAAGAGACCCAGTACTTC
TRBV6-5	15	TRBD1	many	TRBJ2-1	CASSKPGQGINEQFF	TGTGCCAGCAGCAAACCGGGACAGGGGATCAATGAGCAGTTCTTC
TRBV10-3	16	.	many	TRBJ2-5	CAISELGENRQETQYF	TGTGCCATCAGTGAGTTGGGGGAAAACCGGCAAGAGACCCAGTACTTC
TRBV20-1	15	TRBD2	.	TRBJ2-3	CSASVTSGSTDTQYF	TGCAGTGCTAGTGTCACTAGCGGGAGCACAGATACGCAGTATTTT
TRBV20-1	13	.	many	TRBJ1-3	CSAKIPSGNTIYF	TGCAGTGCTAAGATCCCCTCTGGAAACACCATATATTTT
TRBV24-1	12	.	many	TRBJ2-1	CATSGGNNEQFF	TGTGCCACCAGTGGCGGAAACAATGAGCAGTTCTTC
TRBV29-1	19	.	many	TRBJ1-2	CSVGRGGTSSPRSNYGYTF	TGCAGCGTTGGACGGGGGGGGACATCGAGCCCCCGCAGTAACTATGGCTACACCTTC
TRBV20-1	13	TRBD2	.	TRBJ2-3	CSAYPGGTDTQYF	TGCAGTGCTTACCCCGGGGGGACAGATACGCAGTATTTT
TRBV2	16	TRBD1	many	TRBJ2-1	CASSGRQGGPYNEQFF	TGTGCCAGCAGCGGGAGACAGGGGGGGCCGTACAATGAGCAGTTCTTC
TRBV29-1	14	TRBD1	many	TRBJ2-1	CSVPGQGTYNEQFF	TGCAGCGTTCCGGGACAGGGAACCTACAATGAGCAGTTCTTC
TRBV12-3/TRBV12-4	16	.	.	TRBJ1-6	CASSLDFEARQSPLHF	TGTGCCAGCAGTCTTGACTTCGAAGCGAGACAGTCACCCCTCCACTTT
TRBV30	16	.	.	TRBJ1-4	CAWSVGQGSLNEKLFF	TGTGCCTGGAGTGTCGGGCAGGGGAGTCTCAATGAAAAACTGTTTTTT
TRBV10-3	14	TRBD2	many	TRBJ2-1	CAISEARTSVEQFF	TGTGCCATCAGTGAGGCAAGGACTAGTGTAGAGCAGTTCTTC
TRBV29-1	16	TRBD1	many	TRBJ2-3	CSVVPFRTGGADTQYF	TGCAGCGTTGTCCCTTTCCGGACAGGGGGCGCAGATACGCAGTATTTT
TRBV11-2	12	.	few	TRBJ1-1	CASSRTGPEAFF	TGTGCCAGCAGCAGGACGGGGCCTGAAGCTTTCTTT
TRBV20-1	13	.	many	TRBJ2-3	CSAPKAHTDTQYF	TGCAGTGCCCCTAAGGCGCACACAGATACGCAGTATTTT
TRBV10-3	13	TRBD1	many	TRBJ2-7	CAISGTDSYEQYF	TGTGCCATCTCCGGGACAGACTCCTACGAGCAGTACTTC
TRBV3-1	13	TRBD1	.	TRBJ2-7	CASSMDRAYEQYF	TGTGCCAGCAGCATGGACAGGGCCTACGAGCAGTACTTC
TRBV5-1	14	.	.	TRBJ2-2	CASSLLDGTGELFF	TGCGCCAGCAGCCTTTTGGACGGGACCGGGGAGCTGTTTTTT
TRBV6-1	13	.	many	TRBJ1-1	CASNSIVDTLAFF	TGTGCCAGCAACAGTATCGTGGACACATTGGCTTTCTTT
TRBV7-9	14	.	few	TRBJ2-7	CASSSNPGSYEQYF	TGTGCCAGCAGCTCCAACCCGGGTTCCTACGAGCAGTACTTC
TRBV4-1	18	.	many	TRBJ1-3	CASSPREASRSTGNTIYF	TGCGCCAGCAGCCCCAGGGAGGCTAGCCGTTCGACTGGAAACACCATATATTTT
TRBV3-1	15	TRBD1	.	TRBJ1-5	CASSQEPGGGQPQHF	TGTGCCAGCAGCCAAGAACCAGGGGGCGGTCAGCCCCAGCATTTT
TRBV20-1	12	.	.	TRBJ2-5	CSAGRGRETQYF	TGCAGTGCTGGACGGGGGCGAGAGACCCAGTACTTC
TRBV6-1	15	.	.	TRBJ2-7	CASSLSGVRIYEQYF	TGTGCCAGCAGCCTCTCCGGGGTGCGGATCTACGAGCAGTACTTC
TRBV12-3/TRBV12-4	16	TRBD2	many	TRBJ2-4	CASSPGTSGAKNIQYF	TGTGCCAGCAGTCCCGGGACTAGCGGGGCCAAAAACATTCAGTACTTC
TRBV5-1	11	.	many	TRBJ2-1	CASSLAYEQFF	TGCGCCAGCAGCTTGGCTTATGAGCAGTTCTTC
TRBV20-1	16	TRBD2	once	TRBJ2-7	CSARDGSSGSFHEQYF	TGCAGTGCTAGAGATGGGTCTAGCGGGAGTTTCCACGAGCAGTACTTC
TRBV19	16	TRBD2	.	TRBJ2-2	CASSILAGVGTGELFF	TGTGCCAGTAGTATTCTAGCGGGAGTTGGCACCGGGGAGCTGTTTTTT
TRBV27	18	.	many	TRBJ1-1	CASSLWGGGRSMNTEAFF	TGTGCCAGCAGTTTATGGGGTGGGGGGAGGTCCATGAACACTGAAGCTTTCTTT
TRBV20-1	15	.	many	TRBJ2-4	CSANLWGRGKNIQYF	TGCAGTGCCAACCTATGGGGGAGAGGCAAAAACATTCAGTACTTC
TRBV20-1	13	TRBD2	many	TRBJ2-5	CSAPGLAGETQYF	TGCAGTGCTCCGGGACTAGCGGGAGAGACCCAGTACTTC
TRBV5-6	14	TRBD2	many	TRBJ2-1	CASSRGAGANEQFF	TGTGCCAGCAGCCGGGGAGCGGGAGCTAATGAGCAGTTCTTC
TRBV27	15	.	few	TRBJ2-2	CASSPDPMNTGELFF	TGTGCCAGCAGTCCCGACCCCATGAACACCGGGGAGCTGTTTTTT
TRBV30	13	.	.	TRBJ1-1	CAWTAGFGTEAFF	TGTGCCTGGACTGCGGGGTTCGGGACTGAAGCTTTCTTT
TRBV5-1	13	.	.	TRBJ2-1	CASSFTYFYEQFF	TGCGCCAGCAGCTTTACCTATTTTTATGAGCAGTTCTTC
TRBV20-1	11	.	many	TRBJ2-3	CSAAEPDTQYF	TGCAGTGCTGCAGAACCGGATACGCAGTATTTT
TRBV19	14	TRBD1	once	TRBJ2-5	CASSKTGNQETQYF	TGTGCCAGTAGTAAGACAGGGAACCAAGAGACCCAGTACTTC